The present TCR beta chain was sequenced within a study of blood T cell repertoires in COVID-19. Turning to the study itself: Sources were T cells, B-cell-depleted T cells, or PBMCs; the material itself was cDNA or gDNA.

CDR3 length: 14 residues. With V trimmed by 3 bases and J by 4 bases, 2 bases remained unmatched. Per the germline V gene, CDR1 is SGHRS and CDR2 is YFSETQ. Only in-frame clones appear in the TCRdb table, and some are missing; sequencing was by immunoSEQ multiplex PCR. The data hold 55,000 to 75,000 clones, with over 75% observed a single time. The source is a man in his forties or fifties with active COVID-19. This sequence joins TRBV5-1 and TRBJ1-1, with 11 bases aligning to TRBD1. Source material: peripheral blood. DNA of the CDR3: TGCGCCAGCAGCTGGGGACAGGGGGGCACTGAAGCTTTCTTT. Its protein product is CASSWGQGGTEAFF.